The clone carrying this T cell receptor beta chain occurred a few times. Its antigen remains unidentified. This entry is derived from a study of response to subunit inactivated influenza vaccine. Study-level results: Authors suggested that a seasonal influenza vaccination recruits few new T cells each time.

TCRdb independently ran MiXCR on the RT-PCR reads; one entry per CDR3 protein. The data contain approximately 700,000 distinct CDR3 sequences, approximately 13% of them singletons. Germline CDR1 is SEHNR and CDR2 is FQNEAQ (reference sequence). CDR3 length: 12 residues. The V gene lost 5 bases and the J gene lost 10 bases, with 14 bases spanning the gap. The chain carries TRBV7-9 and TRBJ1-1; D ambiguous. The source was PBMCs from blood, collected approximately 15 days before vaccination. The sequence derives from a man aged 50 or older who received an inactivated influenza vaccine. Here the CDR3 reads CASSPAEWGAFF. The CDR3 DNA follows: TGTGCCAGCAGCCCCGCTGAATGGGGAGCTTTCTTT.